Listed below are T cell receptor beta chains from one sample, sequenced in a study of T cell responses to AZD1222 COVID-19 vaccine. Sequencing used immunoSEQ multiplex PCR; TCRdb keeps in-frame clones, though not all of them. The sample consists of under 150,000 clones, over 85% of them appearing once. The material was peripheral blood, obtained on day 0 of AZD1222 vaccination. Receptors were obtained from an adult in good health. Both conserved end residues are part of each CDR3. The D gene is left open where the match is weak. Only part of the rows carry a size: once, few, many, or a class if the clone is expanded.

j_call d_call v_call clone_size cdr3_aa cdr3_nt
TRBJ1-1 - TRBV7-2 - CASSLGLRDEAFF TGTGCCAGCAGCTTAGGGTTACGCGATGAAGCTTTCTTT
TRBJ1-1 TRBD1 TRBV7-9 - CASSLGGQGGNTEAFF TGTGCCAGCAGCTTAGGAGGACAGGGGGGGAACACTGAAGCTTTCTTT
TRBJ1-2 - TRBV2 - CASSSQGIGYGYTF TGTGCCAGCAGTTCTCAGGGAATAGGCTATGGCTACACCTTC
TRBJ2-2 - TRBV4-1 - CASSQGSGLPGELFF TGCGCCAGCAGCCAAGGGTCAGGGTTGCCCGGGGAGCTGTTTTTT
TRBJ1-2 TRBD1 TRBV5-1 - CASSLINRGRGGYTF TGCGCCAGCAGCTTGATTAACAGGGGGCGAGGAGGCTACACCTTC
TRBJ1-5 - TRBV5-1 - CASSPLPRDNQPQHF TGCGCCAGCAGCCCACTCCCGAGGGACAATCAGCCCCAGCATTTT
TRBJ1-2 TRBD1 TRBV6-4 - CASSDFRQGGGYTF TGTGCCAGCAGTGACTTTCGACAGGGAGGTGGCTACACCTTC
TRBJ2-3 TRBD1 TRBV27 - CASSFDRGPSDTQYF TGTGCCAGCAGTTTCGACAGGGGGCCTTCAGATACGCAGTATTTT
TRBJ1-5 - TRBV7-9 - CASSLNEGLSQHF TGTGCCAGCAGCTTAAATGAAGGATTATCCCAGCATTTT
TRBJ1-2 - TRBV4-1 - CASSQLTTRNYGYTF TGCGCCAGCAGCCAGCTTACTACCCGTAACTATGGCTACACCTTC
TRBJ1-1 TRBD1 TRBV6-5 - CASSYVWPGGNTEAFF TGTGCCAGCAGTTACGTATGGCCAGGGGGTAACACTGAAGCTTTCTTT
TRBJ1-1 - TRBV5-8 - CASSIPLSGDTEAFF TGTGCCAGCAGCATACCCCTGTCAGGGGACACTGAAGCTTTCTTT
TRBJ1-1 TRBD1 TRBV6-1 once CASSEVAGTGNTEAFF TGTGCCAGCAGTGAAGTGGCAGGGACAGGTAACACTGAAGCTTTCTTT
TRBJ1-2 TRBD1 TRBV28 - CASSFLGQGDYGYTF TGTGCCAGCAGCTTCCTCGGGCAGGGGGACTATGGCTACACCTTC
TRBJ1-1 - TRBV6-4 - CATQLGNTEAFF TGTGCCACCCAACTCGGGAACACTGAAGCTTTCTTT
TRBJ1-1 - TRBV10-1 - CASSDAQEDTEAFF TGCGCCAGCAGTGATGCACAGGAGGACACTGAAGCTTTCTTT
TRBJ2-1 TRBD2 TRBV2 few CASIKLAGGPGYNEQFF TGTGCCAGCATTAAACTAGCGGGAGGGCCGGGCTACAATGAGCAGTTCTTC
TRBJ2-7 TRBD1 TRBV4-1 - CASSQPGTGYYEQYF TGCGCCAGCAGCCAGCCCGGGACAGGGTACTACGAGCAGTACTTC
TRBJ2-1 - TRBV28 - CASLSRQAYNEQFF TGTGCCAGCCTTTCCAGACAGGCATACAATGAGCAGTTCTTC
TRBJ1-4 - TRBV28 - CASSLGGSSATNEKLFF TGTGCCAGCAGTTTAGGAGGGTCCTCTGCAACTAATGAAAAACTGTTTTTT
TRBJ1-2 TRBD1 TRBV6-6 - CASSWGGTGGVYGYTF TGTGCCAGCAGTTGGGGGGGGACAGGGGGTGTCTATGGCTACACCTTC
TRBJ2-3 - TRBV21-1 - CASSILFGTLDTQYF TGTGCCAGCAGCATACTTTTCGGGACTCTAGATACGCAGTATTTT
TRBJ1-5 - TRBV10-3 - CAISESLQSNQPQHF TGTGCCATCAGTGAGTCTCTCCAGAGCAATCAGCCCCAGCATTTT
TRBJ1-2 - TRBV5-4 - CASSQNWALADYGYTF TGTGCCAGCAGCCAAAACTGGGCTCTGGCGGACTATGGCTACACCTTC
TRBJ1-2 - TRBV29-1 - CSAGWRGPLYGYTF TGCAGCGCCGGGTGGAGGGGACCTCTCTATGGCTACACCTTC
TRBJ2-7 - TRBV6-5 - CASTAGTVGYEQYF TGTGCCAGCACGGCCGGGACGGTGGGTTACGAGCAGTACTTC
TRBJ2-1 TRBD1 TRBV2 - CASSRTGTTEQFF TGTGCCAGCAGTCGGACAGGGACGACGGAGCAGTTCTTC
TRBJ2-7 TRBD2 TRBV4-2 - CASSPRTSGYEQYF TGTGCCAGCAGCCCCCGGACTAGCGGTTACGAGCAGTACTTC
TRBJ2-7 - TRBV28 once CASSFVLSREPSYEQYF TGTGCCAGCAGTTTCGTACTGTCGAGGGAGCCCTCCTACGAGCAGTACTTC
TRBJ1-4 - TRBV7-6 - CASSSDGANEKLFF TGTGCCAGCAGCTCGGACGGCGCCAATGAAAAACTGTTTTTT
TRBJ2-7 TRBD1 TRBV14 once CASSQGAGGTYEQYF TGTGCCAGCAGCCAAGGGGCAGGGGGCACCTACGAGCAGTACTTC
TRBJ2-1 - TRBV5-6 - CASLRRDNLHEQFF TGTGCCAGCCTAAGGCGGGACAATCTGCATGAGCAGTTCTTC
TRBJ2-7 - TRBV7-9 once CASSTVGEQYF TGTGCCAGCAGCACCGTAGGCGAGCAGTACTTC
TRBJ2-7 TRBD2 TRBV28 - CASSTLAGTYEQYF TGTGCCAGCAGTACCCTAGCGGGAACCTACGAGCAGTACTTC
TRBJ1-2 - TRBV5-7 - CASSLGLEGFYGYTF TGTGCCAGCAGCTTGGGCTTAGAAGGGTTCTATGGCTACACCTTC
TRBJ2-2 - TRBV7-2 - CASSRSWIQTGELFF TGTGCCAGCAGCCGTTCATGGATCCAAACCGGGGAGCTGTTTTTT
TRBJ2-7 TRBD2 TRBV2 - CASRAGGSIYEQYF TGTGCCAGCAGGGCGGGCGGGAGTATTTACGAGCAGTACTTC
TRBJ1-1 TRBD1 TRBV7-9 - CASSGRQGRINTEAFF TGTGCCAGCAGCGGCCGACAGGGGCGGATTAACACTGAAGCTTTCTTT
TRBJ2-3 TRBD2 TRBV28 - CASSYTGLAGRTGLGTDTQYF TGTGCCAGCAGTTATACGGGACTAGCGGGGAGGACCGGGTTGGGCACAGATACGCAGTATTTT
TRBJ1-2 TRBD1 TRBV7-2 - CASSVVRGQGARGYTF TGTGCCAGCAGCGTGGTGAGGGGACAGGGGGCGCGTGGCTACACCTTC
TRBJ1-6 - TRBV7-9 - CASSLAQPNSPLHF TGTGCCAGCAGCTTAGCCCAGCCTAATTCACCCCTCCACTTT
TRBJ2-3 - TRBV4-2 - CASSQVTSTDTQYF TGTGCCAGCAGCCAAGTGACTAGCACAGATACGCAGTATTTT
TRBJ1-4 TRBD1 TRBV19 few CASSNRDRGEKLFF TGTGCCAGTAGTAACCGGGACAGGGGTGAAAAACTGTTTTTT
TRBJ1-5 - TRBV29-1 - CSVAQSNSNQPQHF TGCAGCGTTGCACAAAGTAATAGCAATCAGCCCCAGCATTTT
TRBJ1-2 - TRBV7-9 - CASRSLGIGYTF TGTGCCAGCAGGTCTTTAGGGATTGGCTACACCTTC
TRBJ2-7 TRBD2 TRBV4-1 - CASSHPDLAGAYEQYF TGCGCCAGCAGCCATCCTGACCTAGCGGGAGCCTACGAGCAGTACTTC
TRBJ2-2 - TRBV7-7 - CASSLAQSEELFF TGTGCTAGCAGCTTAGCCCAGTCCGAAGAGCTGTTTTTT
TRBJ1-1 - TRBV27 - CASSFGPGRTEAFF TGTGCCAGCAGTTTTGGGCCAGGGCGGACTGAAGCTTTCTTT
TRBJ2-1 TRBD2 TRBV11-3 - CASSLGLAGATDEQFF TGTGCCAGCAGCTTAGGTCTAGCGGGAGCCACGGATGAGCAGTTCTTC
TRBJ2-7 - TRBV6-1 - CASSDSGTPNPYEQYF TGTGCCAGCAGTGATTCCGGGACTCCCAACCCCTACGAGCAGTACTTC
TRBJ2-3 TRBD1 TRBV18 - CASSDGQENTDTQYF TGTGCCAGCTCAGACGGACAGGAGAACACAGATACGCAGTATTTT